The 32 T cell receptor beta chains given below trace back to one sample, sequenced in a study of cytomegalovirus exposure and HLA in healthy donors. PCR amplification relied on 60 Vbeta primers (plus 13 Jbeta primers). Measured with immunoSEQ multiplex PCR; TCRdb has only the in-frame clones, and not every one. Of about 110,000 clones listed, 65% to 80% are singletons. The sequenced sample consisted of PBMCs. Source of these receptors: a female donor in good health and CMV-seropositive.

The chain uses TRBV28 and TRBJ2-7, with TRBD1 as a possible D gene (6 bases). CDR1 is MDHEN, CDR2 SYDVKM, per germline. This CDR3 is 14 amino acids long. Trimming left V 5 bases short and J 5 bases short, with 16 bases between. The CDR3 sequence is CASSLSRGSNEQYF. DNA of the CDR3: TGTGCCAGCAGTCTTTCTAGGGGGTCGAACGAGCAGTACTTC.

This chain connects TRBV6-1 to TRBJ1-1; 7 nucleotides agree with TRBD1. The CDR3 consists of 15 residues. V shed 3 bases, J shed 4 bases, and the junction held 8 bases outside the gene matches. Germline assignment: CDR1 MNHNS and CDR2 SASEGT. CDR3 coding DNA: TGTGCCAGCAGTGACCGTGGACAGGTCGGCACTGAAGCTTTCTTT. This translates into CASSDRGQVGTEAFF.

DNA for the CDR3: TGTGCCAGCAGCGGAACAGGGGGGAAATCCCGGGAGCTGTTTTTT. It is translated as CASSGTGGKSRELFF. The chain uses TRBV5-6 and TRBJ2-2, with 8 bases fitting TRBD1. V lost 4 bases and J lost 9; bases outside the gene matches: 11. This CDR3 is 15 amino acids long. Germline CDR1 is SGHDT and CDR2 is YYEEEE.

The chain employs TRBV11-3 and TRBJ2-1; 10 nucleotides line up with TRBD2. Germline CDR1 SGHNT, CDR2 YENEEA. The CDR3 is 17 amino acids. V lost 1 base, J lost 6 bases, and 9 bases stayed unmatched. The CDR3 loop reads CASSLVDASGGANEQFF. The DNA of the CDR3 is TGTGCCAGCAGCTTAGTCGATGCCAGCGGGGGGGCCAATGAGCAGTTCTTC.

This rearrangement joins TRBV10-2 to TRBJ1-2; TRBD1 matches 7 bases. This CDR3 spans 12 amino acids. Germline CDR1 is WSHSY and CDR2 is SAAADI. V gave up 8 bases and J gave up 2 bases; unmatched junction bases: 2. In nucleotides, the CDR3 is TGCGCCAGCCGGGACAGCAACTATGGCTACACCTTC. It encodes CASRDSNYGYTF.

The CDR3 DNA sequence: TGCGCCAGCAGCCAACTGTATACTGGGGCCAACGTCCTGACTTTC. It codes for CASSQLYTGANVLTF. The chain links TRBV4-1 to TRBJ2-6; unclear D gene. The germline V and J ends were trimmed by 2 bases and 2 bases, with 7 bases remaining between them. Germline lookup yields CDR1 MGHRA and CDR2 YSYEKL. The CDR3 consists of 15 residues.

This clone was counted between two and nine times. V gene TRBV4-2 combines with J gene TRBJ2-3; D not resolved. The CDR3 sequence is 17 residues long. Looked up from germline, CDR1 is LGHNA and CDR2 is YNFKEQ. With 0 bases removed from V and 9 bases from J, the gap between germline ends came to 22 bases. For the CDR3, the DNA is TGTGCCAGCAGCCAAGACACTGACTCGGTAACCCCCCCCACGCAGTATTTT. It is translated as CASSQDTDSVTPPTQYF.

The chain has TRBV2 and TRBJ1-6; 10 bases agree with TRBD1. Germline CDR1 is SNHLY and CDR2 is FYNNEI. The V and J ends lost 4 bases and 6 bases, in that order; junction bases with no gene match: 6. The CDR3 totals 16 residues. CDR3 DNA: TGTGCCAGCAGTGGGGACAGGGGAAAGGGTAATTCACCCCTCCACTTT. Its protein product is CASSGDRGKGNSPLHF.

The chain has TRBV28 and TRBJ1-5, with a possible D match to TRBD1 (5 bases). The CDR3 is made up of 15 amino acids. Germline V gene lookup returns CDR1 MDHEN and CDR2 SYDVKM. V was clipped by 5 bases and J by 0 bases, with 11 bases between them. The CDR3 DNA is TGTGCCAGCAGTCACAGGATTTATAGCAATCAGCCCCAGCATTTT. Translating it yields CASSHRIYSNQPQHF.

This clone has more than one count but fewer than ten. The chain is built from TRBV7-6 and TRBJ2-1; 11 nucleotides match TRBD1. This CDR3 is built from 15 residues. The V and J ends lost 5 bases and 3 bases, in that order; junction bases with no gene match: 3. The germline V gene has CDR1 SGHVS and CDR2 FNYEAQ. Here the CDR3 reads CASSQGQGDYNEQFF. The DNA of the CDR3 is TGTGCCAGCAGCCAGGGACAGGGGGACTACAATGAGCAGTTCTTC.

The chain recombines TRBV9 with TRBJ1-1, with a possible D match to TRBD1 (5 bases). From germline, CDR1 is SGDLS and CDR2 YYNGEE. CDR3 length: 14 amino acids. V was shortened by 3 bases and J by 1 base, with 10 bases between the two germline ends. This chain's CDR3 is CASSGGGTNTEAFF. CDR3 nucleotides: TGTGCCAGCAGCGGGGGCGGGACGAACACTGAAGCTTTCTTT.

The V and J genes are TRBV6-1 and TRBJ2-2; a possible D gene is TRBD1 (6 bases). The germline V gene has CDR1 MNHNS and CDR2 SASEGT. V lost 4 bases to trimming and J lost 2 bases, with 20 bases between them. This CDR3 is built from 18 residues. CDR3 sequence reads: CASSALMGQGLNTGELFF. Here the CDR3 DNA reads TGTGCCAGCAGTGCCCTCATGGGGCAGGGGCTTAACACCGGGGAGCTGTTTTTT.

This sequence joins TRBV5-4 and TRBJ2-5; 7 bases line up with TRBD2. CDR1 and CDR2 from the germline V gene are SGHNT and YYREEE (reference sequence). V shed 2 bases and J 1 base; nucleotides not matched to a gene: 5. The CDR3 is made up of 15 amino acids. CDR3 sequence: CASSFGGLPQETQYF. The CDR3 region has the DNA TGTGCCAGCAGCTTTGGGGGACTACCCCAAGAGACCCAGTACTTC.

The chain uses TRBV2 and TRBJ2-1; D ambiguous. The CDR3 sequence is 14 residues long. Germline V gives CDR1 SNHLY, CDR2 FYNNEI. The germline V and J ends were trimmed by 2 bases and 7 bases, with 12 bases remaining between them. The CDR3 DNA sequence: TGTGCCAGCAGTGAACGCGTTCGCGGAAATGAGCAGTTCTTC. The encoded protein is CASSERVRGNEQFF.

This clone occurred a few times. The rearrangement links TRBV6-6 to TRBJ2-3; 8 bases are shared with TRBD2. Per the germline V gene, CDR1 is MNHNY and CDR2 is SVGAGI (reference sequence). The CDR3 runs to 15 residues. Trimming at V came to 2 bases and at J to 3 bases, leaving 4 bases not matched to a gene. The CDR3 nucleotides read TGTGCCAGCAGTTACCCGGGGGGGCCAACAGATACGCAGTATTTT. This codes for CASSYPGGPTDTQYF.

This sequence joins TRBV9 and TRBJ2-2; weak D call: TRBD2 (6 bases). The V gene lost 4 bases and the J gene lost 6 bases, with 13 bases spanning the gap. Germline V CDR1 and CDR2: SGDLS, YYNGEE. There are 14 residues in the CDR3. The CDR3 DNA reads TGTGCCAGCAGCCCTACCCGACTAGCCGGGGAGCTGTTTTTT. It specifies CASSPTRLAGELFF.

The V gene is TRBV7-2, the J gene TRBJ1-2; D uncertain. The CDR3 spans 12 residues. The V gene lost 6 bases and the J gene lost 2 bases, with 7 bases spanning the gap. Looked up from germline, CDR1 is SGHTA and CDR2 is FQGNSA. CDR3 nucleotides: TGTGCCAGCAGTGGGAGGAACTATGGCTACACCTTC. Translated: CASSGRNYGYTF.

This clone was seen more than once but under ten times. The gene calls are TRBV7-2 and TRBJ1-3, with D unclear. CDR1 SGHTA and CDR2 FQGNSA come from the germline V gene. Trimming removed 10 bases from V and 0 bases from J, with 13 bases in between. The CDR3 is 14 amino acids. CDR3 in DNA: TGTGCCACCCGACTACTTGACTCTGGAAACACCATATATTTT. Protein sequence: CATRLLDSGNTIYF.

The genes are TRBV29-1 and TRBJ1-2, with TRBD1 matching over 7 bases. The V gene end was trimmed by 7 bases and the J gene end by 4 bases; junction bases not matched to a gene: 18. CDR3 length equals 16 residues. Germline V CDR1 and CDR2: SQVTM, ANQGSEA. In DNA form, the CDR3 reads TGCAGCGCCGCCCAGCTGGCAGGGGGGCATGGCTATGGCTACACCTTC. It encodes CSAAQLAGGHGYGYTF.

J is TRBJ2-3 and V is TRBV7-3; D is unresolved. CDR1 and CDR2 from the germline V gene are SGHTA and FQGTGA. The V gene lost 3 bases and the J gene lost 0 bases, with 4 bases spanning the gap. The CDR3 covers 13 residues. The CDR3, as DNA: TGTGCCAGCAGCTTCTCGAGCACAGATACGCAGTATTTT. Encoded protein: CASSFSSTDTQYF.

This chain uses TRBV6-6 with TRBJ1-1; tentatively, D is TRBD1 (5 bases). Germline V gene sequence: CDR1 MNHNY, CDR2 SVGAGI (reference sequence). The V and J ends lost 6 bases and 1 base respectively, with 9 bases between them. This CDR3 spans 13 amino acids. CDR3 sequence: CASRVQGNTEAFF. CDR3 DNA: TGTGCCAGCAGGGTGCAGGGGAACACTGAAGCTTTCTTT.

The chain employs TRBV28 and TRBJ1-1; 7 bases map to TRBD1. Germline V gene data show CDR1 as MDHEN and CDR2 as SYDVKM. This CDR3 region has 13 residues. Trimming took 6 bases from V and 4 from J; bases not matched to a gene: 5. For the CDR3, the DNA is TGTGCCAGCAGAGTACAGGGGTCCACTGAAGCTTTCTTT. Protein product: CASRVQGSTEAFF.

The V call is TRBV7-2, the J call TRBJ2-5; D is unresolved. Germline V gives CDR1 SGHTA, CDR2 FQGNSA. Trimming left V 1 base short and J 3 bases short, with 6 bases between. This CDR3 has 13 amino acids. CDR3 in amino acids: CASSLGQEETQYF. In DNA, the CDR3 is TGTGCCAGCAGCTTAGGACAAGAAGAGACCCAGTACTTC.

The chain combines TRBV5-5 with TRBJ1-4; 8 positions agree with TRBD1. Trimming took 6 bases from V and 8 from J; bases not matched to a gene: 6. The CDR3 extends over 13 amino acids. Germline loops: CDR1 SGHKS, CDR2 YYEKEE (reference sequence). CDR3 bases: TGTGCCAGCAACCGGGACAGGCCCGAAAAACTGTTTTTT. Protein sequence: CASNRDRPEKLFF.

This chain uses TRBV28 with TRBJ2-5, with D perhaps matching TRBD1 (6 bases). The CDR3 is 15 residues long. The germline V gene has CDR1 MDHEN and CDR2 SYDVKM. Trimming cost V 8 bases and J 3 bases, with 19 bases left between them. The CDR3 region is CASVGRGLGKETQYF. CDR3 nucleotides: TGTGCCAGCGTCGGCAGGGGATTGGGGAAAGAGACCCAGTACTTC.

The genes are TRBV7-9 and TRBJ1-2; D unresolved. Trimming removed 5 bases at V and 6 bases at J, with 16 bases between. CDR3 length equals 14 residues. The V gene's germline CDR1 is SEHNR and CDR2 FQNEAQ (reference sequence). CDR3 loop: CASSPRSTRHGYTF. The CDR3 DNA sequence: TGTGCCAGCAGCCCAAGATCCACTAGGCATGGCTACACCTTC.

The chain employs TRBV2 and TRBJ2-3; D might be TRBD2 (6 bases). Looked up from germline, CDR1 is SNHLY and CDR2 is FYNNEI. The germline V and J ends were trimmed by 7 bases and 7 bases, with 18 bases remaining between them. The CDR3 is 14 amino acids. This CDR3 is CASKRGGMKNTQYF. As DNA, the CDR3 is TGTGCCAGCAAGAGGGGCGGGATGAAAAATACGCAGTATTTT.

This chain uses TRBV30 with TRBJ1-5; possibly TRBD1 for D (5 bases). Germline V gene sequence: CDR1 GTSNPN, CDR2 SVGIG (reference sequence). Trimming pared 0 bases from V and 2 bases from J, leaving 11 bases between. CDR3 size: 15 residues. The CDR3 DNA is TGTGCCTGGAGTGTACCAGGGAATGGCAATCAGCCCCAGCATTTT. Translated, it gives CAWSVPGNGNQPQHF.

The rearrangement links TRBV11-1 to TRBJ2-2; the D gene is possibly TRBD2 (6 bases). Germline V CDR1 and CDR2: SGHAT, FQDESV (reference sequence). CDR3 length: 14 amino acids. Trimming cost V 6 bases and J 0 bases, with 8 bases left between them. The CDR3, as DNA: TGTGCCAGCAGGGCGGGATCGAACACCGGGGAGCTGTTTTTT. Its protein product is CASRAGSNTGELFF.

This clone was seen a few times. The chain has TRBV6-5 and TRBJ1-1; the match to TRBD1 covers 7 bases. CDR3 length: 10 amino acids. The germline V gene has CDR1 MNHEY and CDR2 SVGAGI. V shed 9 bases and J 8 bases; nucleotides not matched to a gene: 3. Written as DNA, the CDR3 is TGTGCCAGTAAACAGGGGGAAGCTTTCTTT. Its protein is CASKQGEAFF.

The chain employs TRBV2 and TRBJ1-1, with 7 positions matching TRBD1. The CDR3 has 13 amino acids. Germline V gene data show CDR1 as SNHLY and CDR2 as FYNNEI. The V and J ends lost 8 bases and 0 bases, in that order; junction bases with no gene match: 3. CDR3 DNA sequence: TGTGCCAGCGAGGGGACAGTGAACACTGAAGCTTTCTTT. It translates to CASEGTVNTEAFF.

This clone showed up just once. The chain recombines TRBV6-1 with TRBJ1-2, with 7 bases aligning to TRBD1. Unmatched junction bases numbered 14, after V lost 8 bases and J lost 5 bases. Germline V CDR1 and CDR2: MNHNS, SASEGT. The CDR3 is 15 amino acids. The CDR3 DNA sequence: TGTGCCAGCGTTAGGACCCGACAGGGTGGGTATGGCTACACCTTC. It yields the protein CASVRTRQGGYGYTF.